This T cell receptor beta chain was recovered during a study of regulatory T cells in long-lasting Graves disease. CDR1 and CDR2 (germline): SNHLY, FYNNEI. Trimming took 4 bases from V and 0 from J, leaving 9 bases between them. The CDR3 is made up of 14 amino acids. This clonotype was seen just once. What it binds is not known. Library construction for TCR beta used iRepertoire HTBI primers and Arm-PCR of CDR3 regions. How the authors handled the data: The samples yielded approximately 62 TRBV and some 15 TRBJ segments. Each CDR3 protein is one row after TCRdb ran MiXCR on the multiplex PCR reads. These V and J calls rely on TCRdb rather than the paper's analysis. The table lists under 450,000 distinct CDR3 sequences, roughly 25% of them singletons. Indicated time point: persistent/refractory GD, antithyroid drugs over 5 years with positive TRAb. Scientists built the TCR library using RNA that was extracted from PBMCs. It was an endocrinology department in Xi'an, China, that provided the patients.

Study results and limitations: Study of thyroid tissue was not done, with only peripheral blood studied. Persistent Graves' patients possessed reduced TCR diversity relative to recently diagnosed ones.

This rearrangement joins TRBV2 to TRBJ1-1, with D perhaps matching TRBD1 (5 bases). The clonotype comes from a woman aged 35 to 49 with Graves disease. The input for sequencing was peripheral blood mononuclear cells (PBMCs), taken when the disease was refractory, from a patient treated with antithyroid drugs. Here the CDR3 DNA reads TGTGCCAGCAGTGTTGGGGGTCTGAACACTGAAGCTTTCTTT. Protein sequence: CASSVGGLNTEAFF. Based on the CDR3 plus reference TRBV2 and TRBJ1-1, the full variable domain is EPEVTQTPSHQVTQMGQEVILRCVPISNHLYFYWYRQILGQKVEFLVSFYNNEISEKSEIFDDQFSVERPDGSNFTLKIRSTKLEDSAMYFCASSVGGLNTEAFFGQGTRLTVV.